These 26 T cell receptor beta chains came from one sample sequenced in a study of T cell responses to AZD1222 COVID-19 vaccine. Generated by immunoSEQ multiplex PCR, the TCRdb table keeps only in-frame clones and is missing some. The sample has around 160,000 clones, around 94% seen once. Sequenced material: peripheral blood, taken on day 0 of AZD1222 vaccination. These receptors all stem from an adult in good health.

The chain couples TRBV6-5 to TRBJ1-5; possibly TRBD1 for D (5 bases). The CDR3 extends over 14 amino acids. CDR1 and CDR2 (germline): MNHEY, SVGAGI. The V end was cut by 2 bases, the J end by 6 bases, with 11 bases between. Here the CDR3 reads CASSYDRGIQPQHF. CDR3 nucleotide sequence: TGTGCCAGCAGTTACGACAGAGGGATTCAGCCCCAGCATTTT.

The rearrangement uses TRBV9 and TRBJ2-3; 8 bases fit TRBD2. CDR1 is SGDLS and CDR2 is YYNGEE in the germline V gene. The CDR3 runs to 15 residues. Trimming at V came to 0 bases and at J to 1 base, leaving 1 base not matched to a gene. In nucleotides, the CDR3 is TGTGCCAGCAGCGTAGTGACTAGCGGCACAGATACGCAGTATTTT. The encoded protein is CASSVVTSGTDTQYF.

This chain uses TRBV25-1 with TRBJ2-5, with a weak D call TRBD1 (5 bases). The CDR3 has 14 residues. Deletions cut 1 base from V and 1 base from J, with 7 bases between. Germline CDR1 MGHDK, CDR2 SYGVNS. In DNA form, the CDR3 reads TGTGCCAGCAGTGAATTGACAGCCCAAGAGACCCAGTACTTC. Translated, it gives CASSELTAQETQYF. The full variable domain, rest sourced from reference TRBV25-1 and TRBJ2-5, is EADIYQTPRYLVIGTGKKITLECSQTMGHDKMYWYQQDPGMELHLIHYSYGVNSTEKGDLSSESTVSRIRTEHFPLTLESARPSHTSQYLCASSELTAQETQYFGPGTRLLVL.

The chain uses TRBV3-1 (or the pseudogene TRBV3-2) and TRBJ1-5; D is unclear. The CDR3 spans 14 residues. The germline gives CDR1 LGHDT, CDR2 YNNKEL (reference sequence). Deletions cut 3 bases from V and 7 bases from J, with 13 bases between. This CDR3 reads CASSQDISGQPQHF. CDR3 nucleotide sequence: TGTGCCAGCAGCCAGGATATATCTGGGCAGCCCCAGCATTTT.

The rearrangement uses TRBV10-1 and TRBJ2-5, with D possibly being TRBD1 (6 bases). The CDR3 covers 14 residues. Germline-derived CDR1 and CDR2 are WNHNN and SYGVQD (reference sequence). Trimming took 4 bases from V and 5 from J, leaving 14 bases between them. The CDR3 coding sequence is TGCGCCAGCAGTGGCGACAGGACCTGGGAGACCCAGTACTTC. It translates to CASSGDRTWETQYF.

This chain connects TRBV5-1 to TRBJ1-4; the D is unclear. This CDR3 has 13 residues. Germline CDR1 reads SGHRS; CDR2 reads YFSETQ. Deletions cut 2 bases from V and 4 bases from J, with 6 bases between. Here the CDR3 reads CASSFQSNEKLFF. CDR3 nucleotide sequence: TGCGCCAGCAGCTTCCAGAGTAATGAAAAACTGTTTTTT.

The gene calls are TRBV6-5 and TRBJ2-7; weak D call: TRBD2 (5 bases). The germline V gene has CDR1 MNHEY and CDR2 SVGAGI. The CDR3 runs to 15 residues. Trimming cost V 0 bases and J 3 bases, with 12 bases left between them. CDR3 DNA: TGTGCCAGCAGTTACTCCCCGCCGGGAATCTACGAGCAGTACTTC. Its translation: CASSYSPPGIYEQYF.

The V gene is TRBV15, the J gene TRBJ1-2; no clear D gene. The CDR3 consists of 12 residues. Germline V gives CDR1 LNHNV, CDR2 YYDKDF (reference sequence). V was cut by 0 bases and J by 4 bases, with 3 bases left in between. CDR3 DNA: TGTGCCACCAGCAGAGAGGGCTATGGCTACACCTTC. This translates into CATSREGYGYTF.

The chain uses TRBV11-3 and TRBJ2-3; D perhaps matches TRBD1 (6 bases). The ends were cut back, 2 bases at V and 0 bases at J, with 9 bases in the middle. The V gene's germline CDR1 is SGHNT and CDR2 YENEEA. The CDR3 is 15 amino acids. CDR3 DNA sequence: TGTGCCAGCAGCTTAAAGAGGGGGAGCACAGATACGCAGTATTTT. Protein product: CASSLKRGSTDTQYF.

This clone was recorded once. The V gene is TRBV19, the J gene TRBJ1-1; tentatively, D is TRBD1 (5 bases). The ends were cut back, 4 bases at V and 0 bases at J, with 6 bases in the middle. CDR1 is LNHDA, CDR2 SQIVND, per germline (reference sequence). This CDR3 is 13 amino acids long. The CDR3 here is CASSRQMNTEAFF. CDR3 in DNA: TGTGCCAGTAGTAGACAGATGAACACTGAAGCTTTCTTT.

The rearrangement joins TRBV7-3 to TRBJ2-7; possibly TRBD2 for D (7 bases). The CDR3 consists of 14 residues. V was trimmed by 1 base and J by 6 bases, leaving 13 bases between them. Germline CDR1 is SGHTA and CDR2 is FQGTGA. The CDR3 sequence is CASSLNGGAREQYF. The CDR3 nucleotides are TGTGCCAGCAGCTTAAATGGGGGGGCTCGCGAGCAGTACTTC.

The V call is TRBV19, the J call TRBJ1-1; the D is unclear. The germline V gene has CDR1 LNHDA and CDR2 SQIVND (reference sequence). The CDR3 runs to 14 residues. The V end was cut by 6 bases, the J end by 0 bases, with 11 bases between. DNA for the CDR3: TGTGCCAGTAGAAGGGTAGGGATGAACACTGAAGCTTTCTTT. It is translated as CASRRVGMNTEAFF.

This chain's CDR3 is CASSFPPGTAKTYEQYF. CDR3 bases: TGTGCCAGCAGCTTCCCTCCCGGGACAGCCAAGACCTACGAGCAGTACTTC. The genes are TRBV28 and TRBJ2-7; 7 bases are shared with TRBD1. The CDR3 runs 17 residues. Germline-derived CDR1 and CDR2 are MDHEN and SYDVKM. The V and J ends lost 6 bases and 2 bases, in that order; junction bases with no gene match: 16.

The count of this clone is one. The chain employs TRBV28 and TRBJ2-7; tentative D call: TRBD1 (6 bases). This CDR3 has 15 residues. V lost 5 bases, J lost 1 base, and 15 bases lay in between. Germline CDR1 and CDR2: MDHEN and SYDVKM. CDR3 loop: CASSTIYQGSYEQYF. CDR3 DNA: TGTGCCAGCAGTACAATATATCAGGGGTCCTACGAGCAGTACTTC.

This chain links TRBV15 with TRBJ1-1; D is unresolved. CDR3 length: 14 amino acids. Germline CDR1 is LNHNV and CDR2 is YYDKDF (reference sequence). Trimming removed 8 bases from V and 2 bases from J, with 15 bases in between. The CDR3 region is CATDSRTQNTEAFF. The CDR3 DNA reads TGTGCCACCGACTCCCGGACTCAAAACACTGAAGCTTTCTTT.

This chain joins TRBV19 and TRBJ1-1; a weak D match, TRBD1 (5 bases). The CDR3 length is 14 residues. V was cut by 4 bases and J by 3 bases, with 12 bases left in between. CDR1 LNHDA and CDR2 SQIVND come from the germline V gene (reference sequence). The CDR3 DNA sequence: TGTGCCAGTAGTAGAGCCAGCAGGGACACTGAAGCTTTCTTT. Translation: CASSRASRDTEAFF.

The chain uses TRBV28 and TRBJ1-5, with D uncertain. With 3 bases removed from V and 6 bases from J, the gap between germline ends came to 6 bases. This CDR3 contains 12 residues. Germline V gives CDR1 MDHEN, CDR2 SYDVKM. The CDR3 DNA reads as TGTGCCAGCAGTTTGGGTAGTCAGCCCCAGCATTTT. Translated: CASSLGSQPQHF. The entire variable domain, with the rest obtained from reference TRBV28 and TRBJ1-5, is as follows: DVKVTQSSRYLVKRTGEKVFLECVQDMDHENMFWYRQDPGLGLRLIYFSYDVKMKEKGDIPEGYSVSREKKERFSLILESASTNQTSMYLCASSLGSQPQHFGDGTRLSIL.

This chain connects TRBV4-1 to TRBJ1-5, with D uncertain. The CDR3 loop spans 13 amino acids. Trimming left V 1 base short and J 8 bases short, with 9 bases between. Germline CDR1 and CDR2: MGHRA and YSYEKL. The CDR3 loop reads CASSQVVWEPQHF. The CDR3 DNA sequence: TGCGCCAGCAGCCAAGTAGTCTGGGAGCCCCAGCATTTT.

This chain links TRBV11-1 with TRBJ2-2; D is unclear. Per the germline V gene, CDR1 is SGHAT and CDR2 is FQDESV (reference sequence). V was clipped by 5 bases and J by 4 bases, with 11 bases between them. The CDR3 loop spans 14 amino acids. The CDR3 DNA follows: TGTGCCAGCAGCCCCCAAGTGGGCACCGGGGAGCTGTTTTTT. Encoded protein: CASSPQVGTGELFF. Looking up the rest from reference TRBV11-1 and TRBJ2-2 gives the full variable domain: EAEVAQSPRYKITEKSQAVAFWCDPISGHATLYWYRQILGQGPELLVQFQDESVVDDSQLPKDRFSAERLKGVDSTLKIQPAELGDSAMYLCASSPQVGTGELFFGEGSRLTVL.

The J gene is TRBJ1-3, the V gene TRBV5-1, with D possibly TRBD1 on 6 matching bases. Germline lookup yields CDR1 SGHRS and CDR2 YFSETQ. Trimming pared 4 bases from V and 2 bases from J, leaving 10 bases between. This CDR3 spans 14 amino acids. CDR3 DNA sequence: TGCGCCAGCAGCCCAGGGGATGCTGGAAACACCATATATTTT. It is translated as CASSPGDAGNTIYF.

This rearrangement joins TRBV29-1 to TRBJ1-2; D is unresolved. V lost 2 bases to trimming and J lost 6 bases, with 16 bases between them. The CDR3 runs to 14 residues. Germline V gene sequence: CDR1 SQVTM, CDR2 ANQGSEA. DNA for the CDR3: TGCAGCGTTGAAATCCCCAGTCGGATCAATGGCTACACCTTC. Protein: CSVEIPSRINGYTF.

The chain employs TRBV29-1 and TRBJ1-2, with D unresolved. The CDR3 consists of 14 residues. CDR1 and CDR2 (germline): SQVTM, ANQGSEA. The V and J ends lost 7 bases and 2 bases respectively, with 17 bases between them. DNA of the CDR3: TGCAGCGCACCCCTCCCAAATGTCAACTATGGCTACACCTTC. As protein: CSAPLPNVNYGYTF.

The chain combines TRBV3-1 (or the pseudogene TRBV3-2) with TRBJ2-3; a weak D match, TRBD1 (6 bases). The germline gives CDR1 LGHDT, CDR2 YNNKEL (reference sequence). Trimming cost V 0 bases and J 2 bases, with 12 bases left between them. The CDR3 consists of 16 residues. As DNA, the CDR3 is TGTGCCAGCAGCCAAGATCCGGCAGGGGACACAGATACGCAGTATTTT. Translating it yields CASSQDPAGDTDTQYF.

V is TRBV28 and J is TRBJ1-2, with D possibly matching TRBD1 (6 bases). The length of the CDR3 is 14 residues. The germline CDR1 and CDR2 sequences are MDHEN and SYDVKM. The ends were cut back, 10 bases at V and 1 base at J, with 16 bases in the middle. The CDR3 DNA reads as TGTGCCACCTTCGGACAGTCCGATAACTATGGCTACACCTTC. Amino acids: CATFGQSDNYGYTF.

This sequence joins TRBV10-2 and TRBJ1-3; TRBD1 might be the D (5 bases). Trimming pared 0 bases from V and 1 base from J, leaving 10 bases between. Germline loops: CDR1 WSHSY, CDR2 SAAADI. CDR3 length: 16 amino acids. This CDR3 is CASSESMGGSGNTIYF. In DNA, the CDR3 is TGCGCCAGCAGTGAGTCGATGGGGGGGTCTGGAAACACCATATATTTT.

The chain has TRBV27 and TRBJ2-7, with D perhaps TRBD1 (6 bases). The V gene's germline CDR1 is MNHEY and CDR2 SMNVEV (reference sequence). V lost 2 bases to trimming and J lost 4 bases, with 12 bases between them. The CDR3 is made up of 14 amino acids. CDR3 in DNA: TGTGCCAGCAGTTTACTACAGGGCCGGTACGAGCAGTACTTC. This translates into CASSLLQGRYEQYF.